This T cell receptor beta chain originates from a study of cytotoxic CD8 clonotypes in ibrutinib-treated CLL. Study findings and constraints: The clonality rise at ibrutinib response reflected private clonotype expansion.

The germline V gene encodes CDR1 MNHNS and CDR2 SASEGT. With 6 bases removed from V and 4 bases from J, the gap between germline ends came to 12 bases. The CDR3 covers 13 residues. Data came from immunoSEQ multiplex PCR; TCRdb stores just in-frame clones and leaves some out. The sample shows over 150,000 clones, around 70% of them seen only once. This clone occurred a few times. Its target is unknown. The sample was PBMCs, taken after 24 months of ibrutinib treatment. This TCR was recovered from a human donor with chronic lymphocytic leukemia. The rearrangement joins TRBV6-1 to TRBJ1-2, with TRBD1 as a possible D gene (6 bases). In nucleotides, the CDR3 is TGTGCCAGCAGCGACGGGACAACCTATGGCTACACCTTC. Encoded protein: CASSDGTTYGYTF.